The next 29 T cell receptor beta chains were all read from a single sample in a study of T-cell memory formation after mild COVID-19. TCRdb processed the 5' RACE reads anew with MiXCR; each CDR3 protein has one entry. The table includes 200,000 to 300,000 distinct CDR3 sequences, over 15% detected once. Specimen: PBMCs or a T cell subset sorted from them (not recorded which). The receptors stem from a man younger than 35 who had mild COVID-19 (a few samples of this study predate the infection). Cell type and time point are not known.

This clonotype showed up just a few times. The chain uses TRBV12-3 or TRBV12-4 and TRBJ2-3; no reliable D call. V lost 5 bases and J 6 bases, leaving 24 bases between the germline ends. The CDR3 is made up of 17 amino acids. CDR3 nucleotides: TGTGCCAGCAGTAACACCCTACGGACGAACCCTCCGGATACGCAGTATTTT. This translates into CASSNTLRTNPPDTQYF.

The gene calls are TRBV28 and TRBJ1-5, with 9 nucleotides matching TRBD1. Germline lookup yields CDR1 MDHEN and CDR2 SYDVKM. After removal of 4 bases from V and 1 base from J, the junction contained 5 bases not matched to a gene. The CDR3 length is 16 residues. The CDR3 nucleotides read TGTGCCAGCAGTTCCACAGGGGGCGGAAGCAATCAGCCCCAGCATTTT. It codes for CASSSTGGGSNQPQHF.

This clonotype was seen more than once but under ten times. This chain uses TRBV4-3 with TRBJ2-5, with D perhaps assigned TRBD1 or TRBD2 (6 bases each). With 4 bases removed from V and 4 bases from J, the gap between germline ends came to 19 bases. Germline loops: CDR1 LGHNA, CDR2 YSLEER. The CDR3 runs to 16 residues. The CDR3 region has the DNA TGCGCCAGCAGCCCGGACGGCCGGGGGCCCAGAGAGACCCAGTACTTC. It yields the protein CASSPDGRGPRETQYF.

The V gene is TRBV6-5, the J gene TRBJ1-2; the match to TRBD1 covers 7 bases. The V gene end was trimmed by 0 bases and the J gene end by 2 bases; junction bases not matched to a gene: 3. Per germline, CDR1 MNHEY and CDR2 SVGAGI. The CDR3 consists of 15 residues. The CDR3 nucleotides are TGTGCCAGCAGTTACTCGGGCAGGGGGAACTATGGCTACACCTTC. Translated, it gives CASSYSGRGNYGYTF.

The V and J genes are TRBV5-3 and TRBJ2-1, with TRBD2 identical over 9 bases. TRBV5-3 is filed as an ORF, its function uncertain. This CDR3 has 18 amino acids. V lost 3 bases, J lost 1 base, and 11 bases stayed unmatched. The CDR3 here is CARSCHPWLAGSYNEQFF. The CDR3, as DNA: TGTGCCAGAAGCTGCCACCCCTGGCTAGCGGGGTCCTACAATGAGCAGTTCTTC.

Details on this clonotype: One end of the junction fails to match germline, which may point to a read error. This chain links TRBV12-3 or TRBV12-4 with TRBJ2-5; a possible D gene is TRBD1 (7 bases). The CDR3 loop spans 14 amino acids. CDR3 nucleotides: TGTGCCAGCAGTACAGGGGTCAGTCGGGAGACCAAGTACTTC. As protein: CASSTGVSRETKYF.

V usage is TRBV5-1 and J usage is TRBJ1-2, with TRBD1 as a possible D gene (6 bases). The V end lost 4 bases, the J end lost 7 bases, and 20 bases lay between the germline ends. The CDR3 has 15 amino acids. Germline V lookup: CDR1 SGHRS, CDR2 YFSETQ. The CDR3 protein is CASSLDQAGGLGYTF. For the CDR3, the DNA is TGCGCCAGCAGCCTAGACCAGGCTGGGGGGCTTGGCTACACCTTC.

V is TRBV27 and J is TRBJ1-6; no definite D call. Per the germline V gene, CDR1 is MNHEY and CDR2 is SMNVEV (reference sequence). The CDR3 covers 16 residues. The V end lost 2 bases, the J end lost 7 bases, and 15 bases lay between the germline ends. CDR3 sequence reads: CASSLRVRLGNSPLHF. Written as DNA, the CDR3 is TGTGCCAGCAGTTTAAGGGTACGACTTGGAAATTCACCCCTCCACTTT.

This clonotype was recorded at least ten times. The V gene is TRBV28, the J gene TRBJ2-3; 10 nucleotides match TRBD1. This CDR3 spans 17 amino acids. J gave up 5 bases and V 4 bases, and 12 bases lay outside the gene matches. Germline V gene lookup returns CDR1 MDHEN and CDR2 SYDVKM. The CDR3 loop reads CASSSSGTGVLVDTQYF. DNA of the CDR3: TGTGCCAGCAGTTCCTCCGGGACAGGGGTGTTGGTAGATACGCAGTATTTT.

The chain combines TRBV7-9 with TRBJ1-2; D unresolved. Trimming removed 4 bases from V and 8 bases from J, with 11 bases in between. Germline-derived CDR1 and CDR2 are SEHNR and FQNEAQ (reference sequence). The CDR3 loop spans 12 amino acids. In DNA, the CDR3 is TGTGCCAGCAGCTCCGGGCCTGAGGGCTACACCTTC. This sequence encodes CASSSGPEGYTF.

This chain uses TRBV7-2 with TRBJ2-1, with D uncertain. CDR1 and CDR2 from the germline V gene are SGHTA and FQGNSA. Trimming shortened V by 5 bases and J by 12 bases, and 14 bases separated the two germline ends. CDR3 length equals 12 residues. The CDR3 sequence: CASSDPGGGQFF. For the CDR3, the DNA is TGTGCCAGCAGCGACCCAGGCGGTGGGCAGTTCTTC.

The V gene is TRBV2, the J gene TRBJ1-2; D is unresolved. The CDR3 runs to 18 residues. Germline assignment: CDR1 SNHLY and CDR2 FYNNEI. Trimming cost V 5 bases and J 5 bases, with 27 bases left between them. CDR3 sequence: CASSPLDRIGSSSYGYTF. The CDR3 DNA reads TGTGCCAGCAGTCCTCTCGATAGGATTGGGTCTTCTTCGTATGGCTACACCTTC.

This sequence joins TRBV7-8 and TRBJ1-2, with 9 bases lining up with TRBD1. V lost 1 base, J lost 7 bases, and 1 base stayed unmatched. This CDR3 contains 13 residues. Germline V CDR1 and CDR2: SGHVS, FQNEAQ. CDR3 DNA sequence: TGTGCCAGCAGCTTAGGGGACAGGGTTGGCTACACCTTC. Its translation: CASSLGDRVGYTF. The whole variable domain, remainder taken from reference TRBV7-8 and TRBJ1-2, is GAGVSQSPRYKVAKRGQDVALRCDPISGHVSLFWYQQALGQGPEFLTYFQNEAQLDKSGLPSDRFFAERPEGSVSTLKIQRTQQEDSAVYLCASSLGDRVGYTFGSGTRLTVV.

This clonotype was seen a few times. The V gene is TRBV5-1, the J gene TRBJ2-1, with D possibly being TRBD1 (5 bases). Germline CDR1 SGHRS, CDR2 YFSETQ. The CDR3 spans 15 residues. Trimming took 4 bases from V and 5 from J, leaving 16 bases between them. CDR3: CASSLGPQGDNEQFF. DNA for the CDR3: TGCGCCAGCAGCCTAGGCCCCCAAGGGGACAATGAGCAGTTCTTC.

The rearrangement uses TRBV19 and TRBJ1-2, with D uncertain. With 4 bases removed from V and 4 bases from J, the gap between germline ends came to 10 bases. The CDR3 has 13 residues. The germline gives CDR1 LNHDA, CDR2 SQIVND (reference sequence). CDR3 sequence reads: CASSSGPTYGYTF. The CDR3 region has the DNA TGTGCCAGTAGTAGCGGGCCCACCTATGGCTACACCTTC.

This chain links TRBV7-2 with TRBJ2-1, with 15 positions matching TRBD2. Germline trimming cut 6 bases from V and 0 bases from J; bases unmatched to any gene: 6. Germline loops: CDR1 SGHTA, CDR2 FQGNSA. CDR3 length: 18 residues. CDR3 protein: CASRAGTSGGSSYNEQFF. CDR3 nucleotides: TGTGCCAGCAGGGCCGGGACTAGCGGGGGGTCCTCCTACAATGAGCAGTTCTTC.

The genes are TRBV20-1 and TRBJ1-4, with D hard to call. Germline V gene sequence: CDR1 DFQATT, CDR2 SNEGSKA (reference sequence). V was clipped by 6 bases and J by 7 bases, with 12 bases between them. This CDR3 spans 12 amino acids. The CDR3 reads CSAPAPGEKLFF. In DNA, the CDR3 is TGCAGTGCCCCAGCCCCGGGTGAAAAACTGTTTTTT.

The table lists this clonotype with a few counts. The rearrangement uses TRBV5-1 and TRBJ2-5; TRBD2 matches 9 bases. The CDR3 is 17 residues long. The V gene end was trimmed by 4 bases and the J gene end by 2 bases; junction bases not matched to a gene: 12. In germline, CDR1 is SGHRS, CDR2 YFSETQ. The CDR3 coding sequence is TGCGCCAGCAGCCGGGGGCAGACTAGCGGCCAGCAAGAGACCCAGTACTTC. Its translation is CASSRGQTSGQQETQYF.

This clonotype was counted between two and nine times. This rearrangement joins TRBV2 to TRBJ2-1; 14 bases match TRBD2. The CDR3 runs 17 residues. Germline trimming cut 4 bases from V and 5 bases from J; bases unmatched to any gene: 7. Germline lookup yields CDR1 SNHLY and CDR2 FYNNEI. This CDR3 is CASSGPLTSGGDNEQFF. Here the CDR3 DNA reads TGTGCCAGCAGTGGGCCTCTGACTAGCGGGGGGGACAATGAGCAGTTCTTC.

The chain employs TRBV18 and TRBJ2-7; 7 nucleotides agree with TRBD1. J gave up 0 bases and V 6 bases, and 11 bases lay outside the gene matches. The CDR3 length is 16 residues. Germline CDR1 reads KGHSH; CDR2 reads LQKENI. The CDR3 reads CASSPFETGTSYEQYF. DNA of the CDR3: TGTGCCAGCTCGCCATTCGAGACAGGGACCTCCTACGAGCAGTACTTC.

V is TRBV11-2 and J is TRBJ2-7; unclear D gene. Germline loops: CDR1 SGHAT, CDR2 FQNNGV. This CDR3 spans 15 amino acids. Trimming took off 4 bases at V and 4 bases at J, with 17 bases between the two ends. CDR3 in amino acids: CASSSPRGRIYEQYF. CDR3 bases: TGTGCCAGCAGCTCTCCCCGAGGCAGGATTTACGAGCAGTACTTC.

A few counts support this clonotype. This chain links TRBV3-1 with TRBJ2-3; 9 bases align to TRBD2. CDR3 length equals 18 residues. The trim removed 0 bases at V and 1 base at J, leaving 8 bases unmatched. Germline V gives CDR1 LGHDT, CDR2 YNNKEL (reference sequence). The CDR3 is CASSQEGVAGDRTDTQYF. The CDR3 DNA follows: TGTGCCAGCAGCCAAGAAGGGGTAGCGGGGGACCGCACAGATACGCAGTATTTT.

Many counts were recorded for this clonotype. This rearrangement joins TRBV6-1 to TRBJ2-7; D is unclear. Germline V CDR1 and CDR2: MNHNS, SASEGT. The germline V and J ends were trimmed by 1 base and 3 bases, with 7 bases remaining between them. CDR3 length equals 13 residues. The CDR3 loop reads CASSEGDLYEQYF. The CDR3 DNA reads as TGTGCCAGCAGTGAAGGAGACCTCTACGAGCAGTACTTC.

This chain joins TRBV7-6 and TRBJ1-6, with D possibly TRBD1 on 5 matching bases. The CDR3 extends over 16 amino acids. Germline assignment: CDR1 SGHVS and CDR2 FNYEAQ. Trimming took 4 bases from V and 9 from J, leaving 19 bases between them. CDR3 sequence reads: CASSYGIGTAGSPLHF. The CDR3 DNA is TGTGCCAGCAGCTATGGTATCGGGACGGCGGGTTCACCCCTCCACTTT.

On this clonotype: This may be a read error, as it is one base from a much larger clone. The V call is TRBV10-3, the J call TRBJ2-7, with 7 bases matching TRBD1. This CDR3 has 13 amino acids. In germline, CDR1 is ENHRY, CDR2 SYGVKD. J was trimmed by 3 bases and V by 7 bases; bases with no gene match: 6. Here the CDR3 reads CAIIPGTDYEQYF. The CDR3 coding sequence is TGTGCCATCATCCCCGGGACAGACTACGAGCAGTACTTC.

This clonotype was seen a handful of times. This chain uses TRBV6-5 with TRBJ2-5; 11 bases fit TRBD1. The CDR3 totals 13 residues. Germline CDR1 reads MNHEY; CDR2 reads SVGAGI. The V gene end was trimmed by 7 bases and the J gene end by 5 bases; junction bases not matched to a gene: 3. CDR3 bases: TGTGCCAGCACGAGGACAGGGGGCGAGACCCAGTACTTC. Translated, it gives CASTRTGGETQYF.

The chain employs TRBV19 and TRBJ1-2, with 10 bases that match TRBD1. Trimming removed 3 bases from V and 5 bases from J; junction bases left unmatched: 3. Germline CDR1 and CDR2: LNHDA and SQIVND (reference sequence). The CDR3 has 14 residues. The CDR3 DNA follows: TGTGCCAGTAGTATGGGACAGGGGTTGTATGGCTACACCTTC. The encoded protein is CASSMGQGLYGYTF.

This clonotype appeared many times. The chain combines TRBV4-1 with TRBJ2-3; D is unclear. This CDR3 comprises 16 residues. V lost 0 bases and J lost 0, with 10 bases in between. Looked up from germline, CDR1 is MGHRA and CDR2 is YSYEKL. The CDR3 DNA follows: TGCGCCAGCAGCCAAGAGCAAGCCCCGAGCACAGATACGCAGTATTTT. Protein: CASSQEQAPSTDTQYF.

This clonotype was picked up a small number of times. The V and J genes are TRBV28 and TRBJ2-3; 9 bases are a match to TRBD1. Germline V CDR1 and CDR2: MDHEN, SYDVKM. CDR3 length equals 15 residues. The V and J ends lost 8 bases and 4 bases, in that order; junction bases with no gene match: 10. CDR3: CASLPPGQGSDTQYF. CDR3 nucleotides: TGTGCCAGCCTACCTCCGGGACAGGGATCAGATACGCAGTATTTT.